Listed here are 13 T cell receptor beta chains from one sample, sequenced in a study of blood T cell repertoires in COVID-19. Produced via immunoSEQ multiplex PCR; TCRdb's table is partial and in-frame only. Of approximately 71,000 clones listed, around 79% are singletons. The specimen sequenced was peripheral blood. These receptors were taken from a man in his fifties or sixties with active or convalescent COVID-19.

This chain joins TRBV7-2 and TRBJ1-3; D is possibly TRBD1 (5 bases). From germline, CDR1 is SGHTA and CDR2 FQGNSA. The V gene lost 3 bases and the J gene lost 0 bases, with 12 bases spanning the gap. The length of the CDR3 is 16 residues. In DNA, the CDR3 is TGTGCCAGCAGCTTCGGCGGGGCTATCTCTGGAAACACCATATATTTT. Its translation: CASSFGGAISGNTIYF. Complete variable domain (other parts from reference TRBV7-2 and TRBJ1-3): GAGVSQSPSNKVTEKGKDVELRCDPISGHTALYWYRQSLGQGLEFLIYFQGNSAPDKSGLPSDRFSAERTGGSVSTLTIQRTQQEDSAVYLCASSFGGAISGNTIYFGEGSWLTVV.

The chain uses TRBV10-3 and TRBJ1-4, with D maybe TRBD1 (6 bases). The CDR3 runs 18 residues. CDR1 and CDR2 (germline): ENHRY, SYGVKD. The V end was cut by 0 bases, the J end by 0 bases, with 14 bases between. The CDR3 spells CAISESPMGAATNEKLFF. The CDR3 DNA is TGTGCCATCAGTGAGTCCCCTATGGGGGCCGCAACTAATGAAAAACTGTTTTTT.

The CDR3 sequence: CASSLLLAGAPYEQFF. Here the CDR3 DNA reads TGTGCCAGCAGCTTGCTTTTAGCGGGCGCTCCGTATGAGCAGTTCTTC. The J gene is TRBJ2-1, the V gene TRBV5-4; 7 positions agree with TRBD2. Germline V gene lookup returns CDR1 SGHNT and CDR2 YYREEE (reference sequence). This CDR3 comprises 16 residues. Trimming took 1 base from V and 8 from J; bases not matched to a gene: 12.

This sequence joins TRBV11-2 and TRBJ2-2, with 9 bases that match TRBD1. Germline lookup yields CDR1 SGHAT and CDR2 FQNNGV. Germline trimming cut 5 bases from V and 7 bases from J; bases unmatched to any gene: 5. The CDR3 extends over 14 amino acids. The CDR3 bases are TGTGCCAGCAGCAGGGACAGGGAAAACGGGGAGCTGTTTTTT. This gives the protein CASSRDRENGELFF.

The chain couples TRBV7-6 to TRBJ2-5, with 11 bases identical to TRBD2. CDR3 length equals 19 residues. Germline values: CDR1 SGHVS, CDR2 FNYEAQ. Trimming at V came to 5 bases and at J to 0 bases, leaving 14 bases not matched to a gene. The CDR3 region has the DNA TGTGCCAGCAGCCTAGACCCCACTAGCGGGGGAAGGTACCAAGAGACCCAGTACTTC. It yields the protein CASSLDPTSGGRYQETQYF.

The rearrangement joins TRBV18 to TRBJ1-1; no reliable D call. V was cut by 2 bases and J by 0 bases, with 10 bases left in between. Per the germline V gene, CDR1 is KGHSH and CDR2 is LQKENI. The CDR3 is 15 residues long. The CDR3 protein is CASSPFEVMNTEAFF. The CDR3 bases are TGTGCCAGCTCACCATTTGAGGTCATGAACACTGAAGCTTTCTTT.

The V and J genes are TRBV5-1 and TRBJ2-1, with a possible D match to TRBD2 (7 bases). The CDR3 loop spans 17 amino acids. CDR1 is SGHRS, CDR2 YFSETQ, per germline. Trimming removed 6 bases at V and 1 base at J, with 20 bases between. CDR3: CASTPRGGIKSYNEQFF. The CDR3 bases are TGCGCCAGCACCCCCAGGGGAGGGATAAAATCCTACAATGAGCAGTTCTTC.

The rearrangement joins TRBV6-5 to TRBJ1-6; 10 bases are shared with TRBD1. The V segment lost 6 bases and the J segment 10 bases; nucleotides outside the gene matches: 9. Germline V lookup: CDR1 MNHEY, CDR2 SVGAGI. The CDR3 runs to 15 residues. For the CDR3, the DNA is TGTGCCAGCAGCCCCCGACAGGGGGCAGGGTCACCCCTCCACTTT. Translated: CASSPRQGAGSPLHF.

The chain joins TRBV4-2 to TRBJ1-1; D might be TRBD1 (5 bases). Trimming removed 3 bases from V and 2 bases from J, with 10 bases in between. CDR1 is LGHNA, CDR2 YNFKEQ, per germline. The CDR3 has 14 residues. CDR3 in amino acids: CASSHREINTEAFF. The DNA for the CDR3 is TGTGCCAGCAGCCACAGGGAAATAAACACTGAAGCTTTCTTT.

The chain uses TRBV5-8 and TRBJ1-5; 12 bases match TRBD1. Trimming removed 2 bases from V and 3 bases from J; junction bases left unmatched: 12. Per the germline V gene, CDR1 is SGHTS and CDR2 is YDEGEE. The CDR3 spans 19 residues. The CDR3 region has the DNA TGTGCCAGCAGCTTAATTCCGGGACAGGGGGCCATTTACAATCAGCCCCAGCATTTT. The encoded protein is CASSLIPGQGAIYNQPQHF.

The rearrangement joins TRBV12-3 or TRBV12-4 to TRBJ2-7; TRBD2 is a possible D gene (6 bases). There are 11 residues in the CDR3. V was shortened by 5 bases and J by 6 bases, with 8 bases between the two germline ends. CDR3 sequence reads: CASSPEGEQYF. The DNA for the CDR3 is TGTGCCAGCAGTCCGGAGGGCGAGCAGTACTTC.

This sequence joins TRBV9 and TRBJ2-1; 7 positions agree with TRBD1. Germline V gives CDR1 SGDLS, CDR2 YYNGEE. After removal of 6 bases from V and 6 bases from J, the junction contained 9 bases not matched to a gene. The CDR3 spans 14 residues. CDR3 in amino acids: CASNRVAGGNEQFF. CDR3 nucleotides: TGTGCCAGCAACAGGGTTGCAGGGGGCAATGAGCAGTTCTTC.

The chain joins TRBV7-2 to TRBJ2-3, with a weak D call TRBD1 (6 bases). CDR1 and CDR2 from the germline V gene are SGHTA and FQGNSA. The CDR3 is 16 residues long. Trimming took 1 base from V and 2 from J, leaving 13 bases between them. In DNA, the CDR3 is TGTGCCAGCAGCTTAGGAGTTGGACAGCCCACAGATACGCAGTATTTT. Translating it yields CASSLGVGQPTDTQYF.